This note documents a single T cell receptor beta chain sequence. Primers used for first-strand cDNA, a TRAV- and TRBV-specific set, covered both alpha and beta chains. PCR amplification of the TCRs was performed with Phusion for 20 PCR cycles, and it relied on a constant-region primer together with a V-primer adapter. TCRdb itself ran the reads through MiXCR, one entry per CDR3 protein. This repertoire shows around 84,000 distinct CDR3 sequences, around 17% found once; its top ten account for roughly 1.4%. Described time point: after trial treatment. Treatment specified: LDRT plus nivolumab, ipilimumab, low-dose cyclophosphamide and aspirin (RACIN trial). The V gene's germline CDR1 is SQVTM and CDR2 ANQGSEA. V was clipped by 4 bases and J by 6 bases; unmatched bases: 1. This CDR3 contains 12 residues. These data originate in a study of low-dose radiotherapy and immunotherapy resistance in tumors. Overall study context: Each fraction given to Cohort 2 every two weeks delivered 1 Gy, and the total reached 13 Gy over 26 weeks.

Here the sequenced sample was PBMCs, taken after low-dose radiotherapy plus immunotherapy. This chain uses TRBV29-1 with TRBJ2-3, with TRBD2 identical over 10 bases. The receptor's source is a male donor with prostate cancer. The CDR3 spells CSVGAGGDTQYF. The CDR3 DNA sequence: TGCAGCGTTGGAGCGGGAGGGGATACGCAGTATTTT.